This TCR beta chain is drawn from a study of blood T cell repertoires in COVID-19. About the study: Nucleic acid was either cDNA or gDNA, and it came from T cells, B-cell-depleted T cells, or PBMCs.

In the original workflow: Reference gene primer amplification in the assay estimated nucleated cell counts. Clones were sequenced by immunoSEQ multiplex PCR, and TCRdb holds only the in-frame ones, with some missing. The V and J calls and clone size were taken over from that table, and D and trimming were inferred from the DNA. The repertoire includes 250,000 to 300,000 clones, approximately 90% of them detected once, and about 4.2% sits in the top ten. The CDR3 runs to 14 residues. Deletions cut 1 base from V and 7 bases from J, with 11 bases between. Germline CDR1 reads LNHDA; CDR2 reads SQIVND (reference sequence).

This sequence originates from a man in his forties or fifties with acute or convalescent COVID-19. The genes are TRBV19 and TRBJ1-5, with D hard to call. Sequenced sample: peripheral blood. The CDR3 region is CASSIVPGDQPQHF. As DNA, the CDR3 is TGTGCCAGTAGTATAGTCCCGGGTGACCAGCCCCAGCATTTT.